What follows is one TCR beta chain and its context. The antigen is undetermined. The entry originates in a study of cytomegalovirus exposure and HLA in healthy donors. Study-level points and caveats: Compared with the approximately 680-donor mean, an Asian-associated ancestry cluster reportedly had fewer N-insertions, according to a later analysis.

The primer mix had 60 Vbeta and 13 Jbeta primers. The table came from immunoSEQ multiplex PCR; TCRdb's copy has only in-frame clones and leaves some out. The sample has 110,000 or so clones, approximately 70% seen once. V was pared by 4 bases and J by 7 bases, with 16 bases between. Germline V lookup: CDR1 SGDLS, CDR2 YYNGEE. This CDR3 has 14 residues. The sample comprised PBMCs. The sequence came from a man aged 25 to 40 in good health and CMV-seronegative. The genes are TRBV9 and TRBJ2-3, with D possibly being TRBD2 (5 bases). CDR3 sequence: CASSQRGGFYTQYF. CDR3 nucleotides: TGTGCCAGCAGCCAACGGGGTGGGTTTTATACGCAGTATTTT.